Following are 30 T cell receptor beta chains from one sample sequenced in a study of T cells in Graves' hyperthyroidism and ophthalmopathy. TCR beta CDR3 regions were amplified from RNA. During a first-round RT-PCR of the TCR CDR3, the HTBI primer set was used. TCRdb ran MiXCR on the multiplex PCR reads and lists one entry per CDR3 protein. Of about 520,000 distinct CDR3 sequences in the sample, roughly 20% are singletons; the top ten hold 26%. The sequenced sample was blood. These receptors originate from a man aged 18 to 30 with Graves' hyperthyroidism.

Worth noting for this clonotype: A much larger clone differs from this one at a single base, so this may be a read error. The V gene is TRBV28, the J gene TRBJ2-6; D might be TRBD1 (6 bases). Between the trimmed V and J ends, which lost 4 bases and 2 bases, there was a span of 12 bases. The germline gives CDR1 MDHEN, CDR2 SYDVKM. The CDR3 runs 16 residues. As DNA, the CDR3 is TGTGCCAGCAGTTCCCTAGGGGGTACTGGGGCCAACGTCCTGACTTTC. It translates to CASSSLGGTGANVLTF.

This clonotype was seen repeatedly, ten times or more. The V gene is TRBV6-2 or TRBV6-3, the J gene TRBJ1-2; D is ambiguous. V was pared by 5 bases and J by 0 bases, with 16 bases between. The CDR3 has 16 residues. Germline-derived CDR1 and CDR2 are MNHEY and SVGEGT. This chain's CDR3 is CASSRDPTVANYGYTF. The CDR3 DNA reads TGTGCCAGCAGTCGCGACCCGACCGTAGCTAACTATGGCTACACCTTC.

The chain is built from TRBV30 and TRBJ1-5, with D tentatively TRBD1 (5 bases). Between the trimmed V and J ends, which lost 5 bases and 2 bases, there was a span of 10 bases. Per the germline V gene, CDR1 is GTSNPN and CDR2 is SVGIG (reference sequence). The CDR3 covers 13 residues. The CDR3 nucleotides read TGTGCCTGGGGCGAACAGGGCAATCAGCCCCAGCATTTT. It specifies CAWGEQGNQPQHF.

This clonotype was counted many times. The genes are TRBV5-5 and TRBJ2-4; no definite D call. The CDR3 covers 15 residues. CDR1 and CDR2 (germline): SGHKS, YYEKEE (reference sequence). V lost 2 bases, J lost 3 bases, and 12 bases lay in between. CDR3 bases: TGTGCCAGCAGCTTTGAACACACCGTCAAAAACATTCAGTACTTC. Its translation: CASSFEHTVKNIQYF.

This clonotype was recorded at least ten times. J is TRBJ2-2 and V is TRBV6-1, with TRBD1 identical over 9 bases. Germline-derived CDR1 and CDR2 are MNHNS and SASEGT. Germline trimming cut 1 base from V and 5 bases from J; bases unmatched to any gene: 2. The CDR3 totals 15 residues. CDR3 region: CASSEGTGATGELFF. The CDR3 DNA reads TGTGCCAGCAGTGAAGGGACAGGGGCAACCGGGGAGCTGTTTTTT.

The V call is TRBV20-1, the J call TRBJ2-3, with 10 bases matching TRBD2. Losses at the gene ends were 4 bases for V and 2 bases for J; bases not matched to a gene: 9. This CDR3 has 16 residues. Germline V gene sequence: CDR1 DFQATT, CDR2 SNEGSKA (reference sequence). The CDR3 loop is CSATPGLAYYTDTQYF. The DNA of the CDR3 is TGCAGTGCTACTCCGGGACTAGCGTACTACACAGATACGCAGTATTTT.

This clonotype was seen repeatedly, ten times or more. V gene TRBV28 combines with J gene TRBJ1-5, with D tentatively TRBD1 (6 bases). The CDR3 covers 18 residues. V was cut by 2 bases and J by 0 bases, with 17 bases left in between. Germline assignment: CDR1 MDHEN and CDR2 SYDVKM. This CDR3 is CASSLGPGEQDSNQPQHF. The CDR3 bases are TGTGCCAGCAGTTTAGGGCCAGGGGAACAAGATAGCAATCAGCCCCAGCATTTT.

This clonotype showed up many times. The J gene is TRBJ1-5, the V gene TRBV28; maybe TRBD1 (6 bases). CDR1 and CDR2 (germline): MDHEN, SYDVKM. This CDR3 comprises 13 residues. The V gene lost 1 base and the J gene lost 15 bases, with 16 bases spanning the gap. CDR3 protein: CASSLSPQGTRHF. The CDR3 DNA reads TGTGCCAGCAGTTTATCACCGCAGGGGACCCGGCATTTT.

The V and J genes are TRBV12-3 or TRBV12-4 and TRBJ2-3; possibly TRBD2 for D (6 bases). V shed 6 bases and J shed 6 bases, with 13 bases lying between them. The CDR3 covers 13 residues. The CDR3 DNA reads as TGTGCCAGCAGGGGGTGGGGGGTGGATACGCAGTATTTT. It translates to CASRGWGVDTQYF.

This clonotype was seen repeatedly, ten times or more. This sequence joins TRBV6-1 and TRBJ1-2; 9 bases align to TRBD1. The CDR3 is 15 residues long. Trimming took 6 bases from V and 4 from J; bases not matched to a gene: 9. CDR1 and CDR2 from the germline V gene are MNHNS and SASEGT. Here the CDR3 reads CASSPRDREGYGYTF. CDR3 in DNA: TGTGCCAGCAGCCCTCGGGACAGGGAGGGCTATGGCTACACCTTC.

This clonotype showed up many times. The chain employs TRBV7-2 and TRBJ2-5; no firm D call. Germline CDR1 and CDR2: SGHTA and FQGNSA. With 10 bases removed from V and 4 bases from J, the gap between germline ends came to 16 bases. The CDR3 spans 13 residues. CDR3 in amino acids: CATQDAPGETQYF. Here the CDR3 DNA reads TGTGCCACCCAGGACGCCCCTGGAGAGACCCAGTACTTC.

J is TRBJ1-1 and V is TRBV7-9; 7 bases line up with TRBD1. The CDR3 is made up of 15 amino acids. J gave up 1 base and V 4 bases, and 6 bases lay outside the gene matches. Germline V gene sequence: CDR1 SEHNR, CDR2 FQNEAQ (reference sequence). CDR3 region: CASSSRTGSNTEAFF. CDR3 DNA: TGTGCCAGCAGCTCAAGGACAGGTTCGAACACTGAAGCTTTCTTT.

This clonotype has ten or more counts. The chain is built from TRBV15 and TRBJ1-2, with no clear D. The V end was cut by 0 bases, the J end by 8 bases, with 13 bases between. This CDR3 comprises 14 residues. Germline V gene data show CDR1 as LNHNV and CDR2 as YYDKDF (reference sequence). CDR3 region: CATSRDRQAGGYTF. Here the CDR3 DNA reads TGTGCCACCAGCAGAGATCGCCAGGCGGGCGGCTACACCTTC.

The J gene is TRBJ2-6, the V gene TRBV28; 13 bases are shared with TRBD2. The trim removed 0 bases at V and 12 bases at J, leaving 11 bases unmatched. The germline V gene encodes CDR1 MDHEN and CDR2 SYDVKM. CDR3 length: 18 residues. The CDR3 protein is CASSLWGLAGNFPPVLTF. DNA for the CDR3: TGTGCCAGCAGTTTATGGGGACTAGCGGGGAACTTCCCCCCCGTCCTGACTTTC.

Ten or more counts support this clonotype. The J gene is TRBJ1-2, the V gene TRBV12-3 or TRBV12-4, with D possibly being TRBD1 (5 bases). Trimming removed 0 bases at V and 10 bases at J, with 12 bases between. The CDR3 is made up of 13 amino acids. Here the CDR3 DNA reads TGTGCCAGCAGTTTAGCGCAGGCAGGGCCCTACACCTTC. This codes for CASSLAQAGPYTF.

This clonotype was found many times. The rearrangement joins TRBV30 to TRBJ2-5; D may be TRBD1 (6 bases). The CDR3 is 17 amino acids. Germline V lookup: CDR1 GTSNPN, CDR2 SVGIG (reference sequence). Between the trimmed V and J ends, which lost 2 bases and 5 bases, there was a span of 24 bases. The CDR3 region has the DNA TGTGCCTGGAGTCTCTCTCGGGGACACTCTCCGTGGGAGACCCAGTACTTC. Its translation: CAWSLSRGHSPWETQYF.

Details on this clonotype: A much larger clone lies one base from this, so it may be a read error. V gene TRBV9 combines with J gene TRBJ1-1; tentatively, D is TRBD1 (6 bases). The CDR3 covers 14 residues. Germline V lookup: CDR1 SGDLS, CDR2 YYNGEE. The DNA for the CDR3 is TGTGCCAGCAGCGTAGGAGGAGGGGACACTGAAGCTTGCTTT. This encodes CASSVGGGDTEACF.

The chain recombines TRBV4-2 with TRBJ2-5; TRBD1 matches 7 bases. CDR3 length equals 14 residues. Germline CDR1 LGHNA, CDR2 YNFKEQ. V lost 1 base to trimming and J lost 2 bases; unmatched junction nucleotides: 1. CDR3 in DNA: TGTGCCAGCAGCCAAGGGGGACAGCAAGAGACCCAGTACTTC. Its protein is CASSQGGQQETQYF.

This clonotype was recorded many times. V and J are TRBV28 and TRBJ2-7, with D hard to call. V dropped 8 bases and J dropped 4 bases, with 9 bases sitting between them. From germline, CDR1 is MDHEN and CDR2 SYDVKM. The CDR3 consists of 11 residues. The DNA of the CDR3 is TGTGCCAGCCACGGTGGTTACGAGCAGTACTTC. It encodes CASHGGYEQYF.

Notes on this clonotype: This may arise from a read error, as a much more abundant clone is one base away. V gene TRBV2 combines with J gene TRBJ2-5; D is perhaps TRBD1 or TRBD2 (7 bases each). This CDR3 comprises 15 residues. Germline loops: CDR1 SNHLY, CDR2 FYNNEI. Trimming cost V 4 bases and J 1 base, with 13 bases left between them. The CDR3 DNA is TGTGCCAGCAGTGCCCCAGGGGGGGCCCAAGAGACCCAGTACTTC. It encodes CASSAPGGAQETQYF.

The rearrangement joins TRBV12-3 or TRBV12-4 to TRBJ2-5; possibly TRBD1 or TRBD2 for D (6 bases each). Trimming took 6 bases from V and 7 from J, leaving 21 bases between them. The CDR3 consists of 15 residues. The CDR3 DNA reads as TGTGCCAGCAGCCAAGGCGGGACAAGTTGGGGGACCCAGTACTTC. Protein product: CASSQGGTSWGTQYF.

The CDR3: CASRTEQGLGTEAFF. In DNA, the CDR3 is TGTGCCAGCCGGACGGAACAGGGGTTGGGCACTGAAGCTTTCTTT. The rearrangement joins TRBV6-1 to TRBJ1-1; 7 positions agree with TRBD1. This CDR3 spans 15 amino acids. The germline V gene has CDR1 MNHNS and CDR2 SASEGT. V shed 8 bases, J shed 4 bases, and the junction held 13 bases outside the gene matches.

In its sample, this clonotype was seen many times. This chain links TRBV28 with TRBJ1-1; tentatively, D is TRBD1 (5 bases). Per the germline V gene, CDR1 is MDHEN and CDR2 is SYDVKM. This CDR3 contains 13 residues. V was cut by 5 bases and J by 7 bases, with 14 bases left in between. CDR3 nucleotide sequence: TGTGCCAGCAGTCTAGGGGAGGGGTTTGAAGCTTTCTTT. Translated: CASSLGEGFEAFF.

The chain uses TRBV4-1 and TRBJ1-2; 7 bases map to TRBD1. Germline lookup yields CDR1 MGHRA and CDR2 YSYEKL. Germline trimming cut 4 bases from V and 5 bases from J; bases unmatched to any gene: 19. The CDR3 length is 18 residues. The CDR3, as DNA: TGCGCCAGCAGCCCACGACAGGGAGAGTCGGGTTATGGATATGGCTACACCTTC. Translating gives CASSPRQGESGYGYGYTF.

Here the CDR3 reads CASSQGRQASSYEQYF. CDR3 in DNA: TGCGCCAGCAGCCAAGGGAGACAGGCTAGCTCCTACGAGCAGTACTTC. The chain uses TRBV4-1 and TRBJ2-7; maybe TRBD1 (6 bases). Trimming took 1 base from V and 0 from J, leaving 13 bases between them. CDR1 and CDR2 from the germline V gene are MGHRA and YSYEKL. The CDR3 is 16 residues long.

This clonotype was observed many times. The V and J genes are TRBV20-1 and TRBJ1-5; D gene ambiguous. V was trimmed by 3 bases and J by 0 bases, leaving 9 bases between them. The CDR3 contains 14 residues. Germline V gene sequence: CDR1 DFQATT, CDR2 SNEGSKA (reference sequence). CDR3 sequence reads: CSARGRFSNQPQHF. The CDR3 DNA is TGCAGTGCTAGGGGCAGGTTTAGCAATCAGCCCCAGCATTTT.

This clonotype was observed many times. The CDR3: CASSSGPFYGYTF. The CDR3 coding sequence is TGTGCCAGCAGTTCGGGACCGTTCTATGGCTACACCTTC. The genes are TRBV27 and TRBJ1-2, with D tentatively TRBD1 (5 bases). Trimming removed 4 bases from V and 4 bases from J, with 10 bases in between. CDR3 size: 13 residues. Germline V lookup: CDR1 MNHEY, CDR2 SMNVEV (reference sequence).

This chain connects TRBV20-1 to TRBJ1-3, with D possibly matching TRBD1 (6 bases). This CDR3 has 12 residues. Germline loops: CDR1 DFQATT, CDR2 SNEGSKA (reference sequence). CDR3 sequence (DNA): TGCAGCCTTGGGGGGCACGGAAACACCATATATTTT. Translation: CSLGGHGNTIYF.

In this sample, this clonotype turned up a few times. This chain connects TRBV7-9 to TRBJ1-5; no reliable D call. Germline V CDR1 and CDR2: SEHNR, FQNEAQ (reference sequence). Trimming took 4 bases from V and 3 from J, leaving 10 bases between them. This CDR3 contains 14 residues. In DNA, the CDR3 is TGTGCCAGCAGCTCGCCTAGACCCAATCAGCCCCAGCATTTT. Translating gives CASSSPRPNQPQHF.

This clonotype occurred many times. The rearrangement uses TRBV6-1 and TRBJ1-5, with D possibly matching TRBD1 (6 bases). Germline CDR1 and CDR2: MNHNS and SASEGT. The V gene lost 5 bases and the J gene lost 6 bases, with 11 bases spanning the gap. CDR3 length: 13 amino acids. The chain's CDR3 is CASSRTVGQPQHF. CDR3 nucleotide sequence: TGTGCCAGCAGTAGGACAGTCGGTCAGCCCCAGCATTTT.